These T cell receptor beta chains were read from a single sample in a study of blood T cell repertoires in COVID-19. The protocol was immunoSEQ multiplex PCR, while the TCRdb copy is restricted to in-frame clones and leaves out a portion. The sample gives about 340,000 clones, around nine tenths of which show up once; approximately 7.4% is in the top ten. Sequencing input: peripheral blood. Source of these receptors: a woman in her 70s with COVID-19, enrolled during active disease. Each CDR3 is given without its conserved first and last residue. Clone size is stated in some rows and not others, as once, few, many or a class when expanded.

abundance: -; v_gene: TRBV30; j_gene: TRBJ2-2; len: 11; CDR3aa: AWSSQNTGELF
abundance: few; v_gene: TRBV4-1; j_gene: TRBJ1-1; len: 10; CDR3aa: ASRGLNTEAF
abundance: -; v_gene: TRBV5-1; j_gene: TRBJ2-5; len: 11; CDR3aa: ASKTGPGETQY
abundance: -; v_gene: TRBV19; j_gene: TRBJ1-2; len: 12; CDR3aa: ASSIRDPGYGYT
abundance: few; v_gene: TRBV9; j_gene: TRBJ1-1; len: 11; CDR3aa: ASRGHSNTEAF
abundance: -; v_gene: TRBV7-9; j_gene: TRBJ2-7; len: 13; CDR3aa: ASRKGTNLPYEQY
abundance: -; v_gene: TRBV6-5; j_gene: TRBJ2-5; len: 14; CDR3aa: ASSYSGGAKVETQY
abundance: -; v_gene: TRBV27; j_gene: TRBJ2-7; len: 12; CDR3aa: ASKPEAGTYEQY
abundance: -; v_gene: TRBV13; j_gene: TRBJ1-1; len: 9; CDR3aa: ASSYRTEAF
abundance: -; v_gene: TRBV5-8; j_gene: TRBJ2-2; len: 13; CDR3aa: ASSYSTKHTGELF
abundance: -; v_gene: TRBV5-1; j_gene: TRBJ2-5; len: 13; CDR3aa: ASSPQGGVQETQY
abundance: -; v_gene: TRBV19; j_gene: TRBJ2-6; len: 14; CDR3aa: ASSIDLLAGANVLT
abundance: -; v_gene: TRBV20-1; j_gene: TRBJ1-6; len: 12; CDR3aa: SASTGTGTSPLH
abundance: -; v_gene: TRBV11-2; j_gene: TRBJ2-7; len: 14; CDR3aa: ASSLDQERGLYEQY